The subject of this entry is one T cell receptor (beta chain). This record comes from a study of blood T cell repertoires in COVID-19. Overall study context: Nucleic acid was either cDNA or gDNA, and it came from T cells, B-cell-depleted T cells, or PBMCs.

The table came from immunoSEQ multiplex PCR; TCRdb's copy has only in-frame clones and leaves some out. The sample lists roughly 500,000 clones; roughly 88% were seen once. Assignment of participants to cohorts was predicated upon participant-reported clinical history. The CDR3 runs 14 residues. Trimming took 6 bases from V and 8 from J, leaving 19 bases between them. Per the germline V gene, CDR1 is SNHLY and CDR2 is FYNNEI. The receptor was isolated from a woman aged 35 to 49 who had recovered from COVID-19. The source material was PBMCs or T cells enriched from blood (not recorded which). The chain recombines TRBV2 with TRBJ1-2; no definite D call. This CDR3 is CASRSSTETRGYTF. The CDR3 DNA reads as TGTGCCAGCAGATCCTCGACTGAAACAAGAGGCTACACCTTC.